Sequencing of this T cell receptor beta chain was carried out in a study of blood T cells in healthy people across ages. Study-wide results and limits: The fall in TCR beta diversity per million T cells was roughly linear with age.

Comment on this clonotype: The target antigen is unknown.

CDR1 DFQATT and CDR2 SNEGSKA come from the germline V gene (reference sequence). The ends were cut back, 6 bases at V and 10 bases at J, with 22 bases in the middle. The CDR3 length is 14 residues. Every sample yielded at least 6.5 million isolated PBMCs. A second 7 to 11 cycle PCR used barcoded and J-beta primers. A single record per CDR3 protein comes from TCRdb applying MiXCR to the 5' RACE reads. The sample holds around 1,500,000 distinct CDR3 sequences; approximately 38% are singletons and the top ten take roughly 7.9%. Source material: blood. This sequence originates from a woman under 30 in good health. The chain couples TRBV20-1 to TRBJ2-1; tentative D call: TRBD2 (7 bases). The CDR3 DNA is TGCAGTGCCCCGCTCTCGGGGGGCGTGGGGGAGCAGTTCTTC. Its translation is CSAPLSGGVGEQFF.